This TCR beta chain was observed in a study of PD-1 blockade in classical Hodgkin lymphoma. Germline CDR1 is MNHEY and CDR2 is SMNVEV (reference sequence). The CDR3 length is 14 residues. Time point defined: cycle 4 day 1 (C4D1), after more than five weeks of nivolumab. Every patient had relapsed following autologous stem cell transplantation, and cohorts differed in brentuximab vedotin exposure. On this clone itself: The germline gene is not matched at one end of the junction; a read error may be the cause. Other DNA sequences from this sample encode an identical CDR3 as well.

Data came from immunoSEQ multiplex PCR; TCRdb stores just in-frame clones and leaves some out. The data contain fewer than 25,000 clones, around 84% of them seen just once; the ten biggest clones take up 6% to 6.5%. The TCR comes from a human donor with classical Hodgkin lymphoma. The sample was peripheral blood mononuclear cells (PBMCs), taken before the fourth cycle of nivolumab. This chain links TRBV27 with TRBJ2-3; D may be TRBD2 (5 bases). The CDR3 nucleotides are TGCGCCAGCAGTCGCGGGTCGGCAACAGATACGCAGTATTTT. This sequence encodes CASSRGSATDTQYF.